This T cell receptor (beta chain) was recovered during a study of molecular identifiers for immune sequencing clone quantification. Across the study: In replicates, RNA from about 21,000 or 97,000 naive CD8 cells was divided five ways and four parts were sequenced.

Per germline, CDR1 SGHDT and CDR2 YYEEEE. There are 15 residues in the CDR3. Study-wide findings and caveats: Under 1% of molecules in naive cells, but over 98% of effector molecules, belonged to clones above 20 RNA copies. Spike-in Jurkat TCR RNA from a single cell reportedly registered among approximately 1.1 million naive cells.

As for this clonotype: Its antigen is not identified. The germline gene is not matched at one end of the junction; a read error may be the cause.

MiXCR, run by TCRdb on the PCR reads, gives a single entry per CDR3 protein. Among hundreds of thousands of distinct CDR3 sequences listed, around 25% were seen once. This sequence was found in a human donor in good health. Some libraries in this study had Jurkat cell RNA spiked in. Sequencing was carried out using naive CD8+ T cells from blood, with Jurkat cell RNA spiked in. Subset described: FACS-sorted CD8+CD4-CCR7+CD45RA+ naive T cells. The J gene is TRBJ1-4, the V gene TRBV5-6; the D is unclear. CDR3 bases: TGTGCCAGCAGCTCTATCGGGGAAAAAAATGAAAGACTGTTTTTT. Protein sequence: CASSSIGEKNERLFF.